This T cell receptor beta chain was recorded in a study of graft-versus-host responses after intestinal transplantation. For the study at large: Among the recipients, transplants were multivisceral, liver-intestinal, or isolated intestinal.

Study-level points and caveats: Allograft graft-versus-host to host-versus-graft clonal ratios ran high in patients with graft-donor T cell macrochimerism.

Between the trimmed V and J ends, which lost 4 bases and 5 bases, there was a span of 15 bases. Looked up from germline, CDR1 is SGHRS and CDR2 is YFSETQ. This CDR3 is built from 15 residues. Method: immunoSEQ multiplex PCR; TCRdb's copy keeps in-frame clones and lacks some. The repertoire includes around 92,000 clones, approximately 85% of them detected once, and approximately 1.5% sits in the top ten. Remarks on this clone: The target antigen is unknown.

The clonotype originates from a human patient who received an intestinal transplant, so some T cells may come from the graft donor. The sample here was PBMCs, taken 255 days after intestinal transplant. The chain is built from TRBV5-1 and TRBJ2-2; no clear D gene. The CDR3 region has the DNA TGCGCCAGCAGCCCTATAATCACCGGGACCGGGGAGCTGTTTTTT. Protein product: CASSPIITGTGELFF.